This T cell receptor (beta chain) is drawn from a study of cytomegalovirus exposure and HLA in healthy donors. Study outcomes and limitations: The investigators catalogued 150 to 200 TCR beta chains as cytomegalovirus-associated. Analyses of presence and absence presupposed an approximately uniform sequencing depth across donors. With DRB1 most and HLA-C fewest, TCR association rates differed between HLA loci in a later analysis.

With regard to this clone: Antigen: not known.

60 Vbeta and 13 Jbeta primers were used in PCR. Profiling relied on immunoSEQ multiplex PCR, and the TCRdb table lists in-frame clones only, not all of them. The table includes under 130,000 clones, 75% to 85% detected once. This receptor was taken from a man aged 25 to 40 in good health and CMV-seronegative. The sequenced material came from PBMCs.

The CDR3 bases are TGTGCCAGCAGGGGACCGGGACAGGCGGCCACCGGGGAGCTGTTTTTT. Protein: CASRGPGQAATGELFF. V gene TRBV27 combines with J gene TRBJ2-2; the match to TRBD1 covers 8 bases. CDR3 size: 16 residues. J was trimmed by 4 bases and V by 6 bases; bases with no gene match: 10. From germline, CDR1 is MNHEY and CDR2 SMNVEV (reference sequence).